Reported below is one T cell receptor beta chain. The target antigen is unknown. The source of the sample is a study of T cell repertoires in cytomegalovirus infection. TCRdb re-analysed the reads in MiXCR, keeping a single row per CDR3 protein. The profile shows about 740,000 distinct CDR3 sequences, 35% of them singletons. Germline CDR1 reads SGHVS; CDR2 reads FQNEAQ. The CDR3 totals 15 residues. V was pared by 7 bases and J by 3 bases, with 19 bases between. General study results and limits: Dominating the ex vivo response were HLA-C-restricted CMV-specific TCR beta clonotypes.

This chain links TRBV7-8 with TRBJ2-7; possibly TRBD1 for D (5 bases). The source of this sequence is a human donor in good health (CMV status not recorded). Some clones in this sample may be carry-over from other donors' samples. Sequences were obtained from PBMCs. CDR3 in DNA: TGTGCCAGCACCGCTCCCAGGGATTCTCGCTACGAGCAGTACTTC. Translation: CASTAPRDSRYEQYF. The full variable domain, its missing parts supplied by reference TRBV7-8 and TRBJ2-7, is GAGVSQSPRYKVAKRGQDVALRCDPISGHVSLFWYQQALGQGPEFLTYFQNEAQLDKSGLPSDRFFAERPEGSVSTLKIQRTQQEDSAVYLCASTAPRDSRYEQYFGPGTRLTVT.